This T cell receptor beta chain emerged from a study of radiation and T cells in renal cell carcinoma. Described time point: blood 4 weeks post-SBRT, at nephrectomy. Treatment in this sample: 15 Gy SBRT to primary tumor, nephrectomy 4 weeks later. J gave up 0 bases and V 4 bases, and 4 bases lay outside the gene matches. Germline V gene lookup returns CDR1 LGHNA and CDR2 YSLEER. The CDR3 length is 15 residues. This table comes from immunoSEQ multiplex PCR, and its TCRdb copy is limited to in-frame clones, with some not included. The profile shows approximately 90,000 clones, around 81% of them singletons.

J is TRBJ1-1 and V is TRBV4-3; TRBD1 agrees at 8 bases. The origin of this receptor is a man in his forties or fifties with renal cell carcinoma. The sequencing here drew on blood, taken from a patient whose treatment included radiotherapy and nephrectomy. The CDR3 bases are TGCGCCAGCAGCCGTCGACAGGGGATGAACACTGAAGCTTTCTTT. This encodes CASSRRQGMNTEAFF.